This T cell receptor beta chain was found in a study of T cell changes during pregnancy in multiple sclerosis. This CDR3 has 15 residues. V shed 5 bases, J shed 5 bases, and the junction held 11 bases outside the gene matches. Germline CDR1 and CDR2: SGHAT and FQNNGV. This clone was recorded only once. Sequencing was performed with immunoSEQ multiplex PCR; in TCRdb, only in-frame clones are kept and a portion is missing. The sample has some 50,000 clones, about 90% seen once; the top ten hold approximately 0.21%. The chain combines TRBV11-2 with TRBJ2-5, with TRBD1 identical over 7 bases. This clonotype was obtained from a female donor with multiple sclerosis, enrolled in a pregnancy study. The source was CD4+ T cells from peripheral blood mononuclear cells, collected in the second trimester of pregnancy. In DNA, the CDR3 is TGTGCCAGCAGCCTAGGACAGGTCGCGGAGGAGACCCAGTACTTC. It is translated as CASSLGQVAEETQYF.